A single sample gave rise to the 7 T cell receptor beta chains below, sequenced in a study of blood T cell repertoires in COVID-19. The table came from immunoSEQ multiplex PCR; TCRdb's copy has only in-frame clones and leaves some out. The table shows 310,000 or so clones, with about 85% occurring only once. Specimen: PBMCs or T cells enriched from blood (not recorded which). The receptors come from a woman aged 30 to 39 who had recovered from COVID-19.

The chain recombines TRBV14 with TRBJ1-1; D remains ambiguous. The CDR3 length is 14 residues. Trimming shortened V by 3 bases and J by 0 bases, and 8 bases separated the two germline ends. The germline CDR1 and CDR2 sequences are SGHDN and FVKESK. CDR3 in DNA: TGTGCCAGCAGCCATGGCAGGATGAACACTGAAGCTTTCTTT. Its protein is CASSHGRMNTEAFF.

The chain has TRBV12-3 or TRBV12-4 and TRBJ1-1, with 9 bases that match TRBD1. There are 12 residues in the CDR3. The ends lost 6 bases at V and 10 bases at J; junction bases unmatched: 6. The CDR3 bases are TGTGCCAGCAGCACAGGGGGCGTGATAGCTTTCTTT. This translates into CASSTGGVIAFF.

This rearrangement joins TRBV7-2 to TRBJ1-4, with 7 bases matching TRBD1. Germline CDR1 reads SGHTA; CDR2 reads FQGNSA. The CDR3 runs to 15 residues. J was trimmed by 7 bases and V by 2 bases; bases with no gene match: 7. CDR3 nucleotide sequence: TGTGCCAGCAGCTTATCGACAGGGCGGGGTGAAAAACTGTTTTTT. Translating it yields CASSLSTGRGEKLFF.

This chain connects TRBV5-1 to TRBJ2-1; TRBD1 matches 7 bases. CDR1 is SGHRS, CDR2 YFSETQ, per germline. With 1 base clipped from V and 8 bases from J, the junction kept 12 bases outside the gene matches. The CDR3 runs 16 residues. The CDR3 sequence: CASSLLRTGGRDEQFF. The DNA for the CDR3 is TGCGCCAGCAGCTTGCTTCGGACAGGTGGAAGGGATGAGCAGTTCTTC.

A single count supports this clone. The chain combines TRBV13 with TRBJ1-6; 8 positions match TRBD1. In germline, CDR1 is PRHDT, CDR2 FYEKMQ (reference sequence). V dropped 7 bases and J dropped 7; count of bases not matched to a gene: 12. CDR3 length: 16 residues. The CDR3 DNA reads as TGTGCCAGCAACATACTAAACAGGGGGGGCAATTCACCCCTCCACTTT. It translates to CASNILNRGGNSPLHF.

The V and J genes are TRBV19 and TRBJ2-5, with TRBD2 identical over 10 bases. This CDR3 contains 15 residues. Trimming took 5 bases from V and 5 from J; bases not matched to a gene: 8. Germline V CDR1 and CDR2: LNHDA, SQIVND (reference sequence). Written as DNA, the CDR3 is TGTGCCAGTAGTCAGGGACTAGCGATGCGGGAGACCCAGTACTTC. Its translation is CASSQGLAMRETQYF. The variable domain in full, completed from reference TRBV19 and TRBJ2-5, reads DGGITQSPKYLFRKEGQNVTLSCEQNLNHDAMYWYRQDPGQGLRLIYYSQIVNDFQKGDIAEGYSVSREKKESFPLTVTSAQKNPTAFYLCASSQGLAMRETQYFGPGTRLLVL.

The chain links TRBV11-2 to TRBJ2-1, with TRBD2 identical over 7 bases. CDR3 length equals 11 residues. Germline V gene lookup returns CDR1 SGHAT and CDR2 FQNNGV. The trim removed 5 bases at V and 10 bases at J, leaving 2 bases unmatched. CDR3 nucleotides: TGTGCCAGCAGCCGGGGGGAGGAGCAGTTCTTC. It specifies CASSRGEEQFF.